The 6 T cell receptor beta chains below come from one sample, sequenced in a study of shared clonotypes between healthy human individuals. Data came from immunoSEQ multiplex PCR; TCRdb stores just in-frame clones and leaves some out. The sample shows about 460,000 clones, over 60% of them seen only once. Sequenced material: PBMCs. The source is a woman in her forties in good health. Some clones in this sample may be carry-over from other donors' samples.

A few counts support this clone. The chain employs TRBV15 and TRBJ2-2, with TRBD1 matching 8 bases. The CDR3 spans 16 residues. The junction had 7 bases not matched to a gene; V was cut back by 1 base and J by 6 bases. In germline, CDR1 is LNHNV, CDR2 YYDKDF (reference sequence). The CDR3 loop is CATSRVETGESGELFF. As DNA, the CDR3 is TGTGCCACCAGCAGAGTCGAGACAGGGGAATCCGGGGAGCTGTTTTTT.

This clone was seen ten or more times. The same CDR3 can be traced to other DNA sequences in this sample. The gene calls are TRBV2 and TRBJ2-2, with unresolved D. The CDR3 sequence is 14 residues long. Looked up from germline, CDR1 is SNHLY and CDR2 is FYNNEI. V shed 8 bases and J shed 3 bases, with 13 bases lying between them. DNA of the CDR3: TGTGCCAGCTTCTTGTCCCGGGACACCGGGGAGCTGTTTTTT. Its protein product is CASFLSRDTGELFF.

The chain has TRBV5-1 and TRBJ2-1; TRBD2 matches at 12 bases. V was clipped by 5 bases and J by 8 bases; unmatched bases: 17. Germline lookup yields CDR1 SGHRS and CDR2 YFSETQ. The CDR3 contains 18 residues. The CDR3 DNA reads TGCGCCAGCAGGAGGGGGATCGGGCTAGCGGGAGGGCGTGATGAGCAGTTCTTC. Translated, it gives CASRRGIGLAGGRDEQFF.

This clone was seen only once. The chain is built from TRBV5-1 and TRBJ2-5; TRBD2 matches at 11 bases. Germline V gene lookup returns CDR1 SGHRS and CDR2 YFSETQ. After removal of 0 bases from V and 7 bases from J, the junction contained 8 bases not matched to a gene. The CDR3 has 16 residues. CDR3 DNA: TGCGCCAGCAGCTTGGTGACTAGCGGGACGGGGGGGACCCAGTACTTC. This codes for CASSLVTSGTGGTQYF.

The CDR3, as DNA: TGTGCCAGTACTAGCGGGAGGGGCCACAATGAGCAGTTCTTC. The encoded protein is CASTSGRGHNEQFF. The V call is TRBV7-9, the J call TRBJ2-1; 13 nucleotides line up with TRBD2. In germline, CDR1 is SEHNR, CDR2 FQNEAQ (reference sequence). V trimming: 9 bases; J trimming: 5 bases; junction bases outside the gene matches: 4. This CDR3 is built from 14 residues.

The chain joins TRBV7-6 to TRBJ2-7; D might be TRBD2 (6 bases). Germline V gene lookup returns CDR1 SGHVS and CDR2 FNYEAQ. The length of the CDR3 is 16 residues. Trimming took off 1 base at V and 2 bases at J, with 15 bases between the two ends. CDR3: CASSLDGRDFTYEQYF. The CDR3 coding sequence is TGTGCCAGCAGCTTAGACGGGCGGGACTTTACCTACGAGCAGTACTTC. Full variable domain (outside the CDR3, taken from reference TRBV7-6 and TRBJ2-7): GAGVSQSPRYKVTKRGQDVALRCDPISGHVSLYWYRQALGQGPEFLTYFNYEAQQDKSGLPNDRFSAERPEGSISTLTIQRTEQRDSAMYRCASSLDGRDFTYEQYFGPGTRLTVT.